This T cell receptor beta chain was sequenced in a study of Ad26.COV2.S vaccination and SARS-CoV-2 variants. Overall study context: The authors gave Ad26.COV2.S intramuscularly, either once or twice 56 days apart.

Noted treatment: 15 to 20 received Ad26.COV2.S at low or high dose, single or two shots; about 5 received placebo; per-sample allocation not given. Each sample was drawn 63 days after the first injection (of vaccine or placebo). An Ad26 vector expressing Wuhan-strain SARS-CoV-2 spike constituted the vaccine. Libraries were prepared by immunoSEQ multiplex PCR; TCRdb keeps only in-frame clonotypes and omits some of them. There are about 350,000 clones in the sample; about 87% occur only once, and 6.4% lies in the top ten. The CDR3 is 15 residues long. Germline V CDR1 and CDR2: LNHDA, SQIVND (reference sequence). Trimming cost V 3 bases and J 2 bases, with 14 bases left between them.

The TCR sequence derives from a person between 18 and 65 years old who received the Ad26.COV2.S COVID-19 vaccine or a placebo. The J gene is TRBJ2-7, the V gene TRBV19; D is unclear. The sequencing here drew on peripheral blood, taken in a trial of Ad26.COV2.S vaccine versus placebo. CDR3 sequence (DNA): TGTGCCAGTAGTATTTTGGGCGATTCCACCTACGAGCAGTACTTC. Amino acids: CASSILGDSTYEQYF.